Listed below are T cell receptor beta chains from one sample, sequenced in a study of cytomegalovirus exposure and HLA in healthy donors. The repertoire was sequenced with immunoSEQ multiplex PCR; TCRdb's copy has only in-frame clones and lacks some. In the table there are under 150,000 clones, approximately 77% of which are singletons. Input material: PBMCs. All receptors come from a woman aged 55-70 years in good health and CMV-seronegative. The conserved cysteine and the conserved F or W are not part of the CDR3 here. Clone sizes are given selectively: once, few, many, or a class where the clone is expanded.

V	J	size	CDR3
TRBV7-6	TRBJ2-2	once	ASSLGGPGTGELF
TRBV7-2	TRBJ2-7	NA	ASSPQQGAYEQY
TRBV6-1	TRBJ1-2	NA	ASSESAGQGTYGYT
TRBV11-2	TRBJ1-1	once	ASSYSDTEAF
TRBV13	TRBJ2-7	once	ASSSGGGRTYGQY
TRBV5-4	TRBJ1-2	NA	ASSLVSQGGGGYT
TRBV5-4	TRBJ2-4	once	ASSLVEGAAKNIQY
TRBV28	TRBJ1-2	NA	ASRGGGANYGYT
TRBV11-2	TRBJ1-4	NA	ASRQGDATNEKLF
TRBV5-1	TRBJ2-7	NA	ASSFRPGYEQY
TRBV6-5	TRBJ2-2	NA	ASSSFGENTGELF
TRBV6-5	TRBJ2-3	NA	ASSANRGSDTQY
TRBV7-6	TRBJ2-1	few	ASSLPGTYSYNEQF
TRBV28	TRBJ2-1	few	ASSTRVDEQF
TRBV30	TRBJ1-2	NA	AWSSSRQGVYGYT
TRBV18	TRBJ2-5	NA	ASSPGVKETQY
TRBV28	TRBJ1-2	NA	ASSIQQGPGYT
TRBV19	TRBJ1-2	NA	ASSITGNYGYT
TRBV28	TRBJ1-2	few	ASRTGTGFYGYT
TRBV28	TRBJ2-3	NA	ASSPFLPPSEYTDTQY
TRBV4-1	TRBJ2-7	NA	ASSRTGGAGYEQY
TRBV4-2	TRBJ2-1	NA	ASSQDKGDFITYNEQF
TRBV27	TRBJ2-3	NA	ASRGWGRAATDTQY
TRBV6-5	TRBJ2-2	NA	ASSKRQANTGELF
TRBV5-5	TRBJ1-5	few	ASSASGALNQPQH
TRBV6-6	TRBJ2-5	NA	ASRTSTSGGRETQY
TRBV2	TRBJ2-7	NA	ASVIAGSHEQY
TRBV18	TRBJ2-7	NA	ASSPPLGQGSEQY
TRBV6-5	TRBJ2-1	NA	ASSYRLAGEQF
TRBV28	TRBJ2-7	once	ALRDGAHGGEQY
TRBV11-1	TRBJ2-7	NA	ASSLLAASGFSYEQY
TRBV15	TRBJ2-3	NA	ATSRDWGRTRTDTQY
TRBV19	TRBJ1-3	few	ASSIMAGLSGNTIY
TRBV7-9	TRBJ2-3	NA	ASSLAATSGRAQY
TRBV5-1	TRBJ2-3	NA	ASSFGGISTDTQY
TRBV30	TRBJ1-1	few	AWMEGKVTEAF
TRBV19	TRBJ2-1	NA	ASSSPPGGNWNEQF
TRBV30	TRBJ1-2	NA	AGTGGAYGYT
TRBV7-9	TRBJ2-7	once	ASSSRGEQY
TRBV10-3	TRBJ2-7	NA	AIRAGLRSSYEQY
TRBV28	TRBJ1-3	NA	ASSWGGESSIY
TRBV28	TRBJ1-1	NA	ASSLPPTGGTEAF
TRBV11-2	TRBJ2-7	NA	ASVRGGSFPYEQY
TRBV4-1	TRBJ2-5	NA	ASSQGNRLGETQY
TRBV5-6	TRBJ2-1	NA	ASRYGTVNYNEQF
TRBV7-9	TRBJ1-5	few	ASSLGDRGINQPQH
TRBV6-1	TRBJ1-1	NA	ASSEAGQGGTEAF
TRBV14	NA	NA	ASSHYGTSGPYEQY